This T cell receptor (beta chain) was retrieved from a study of blood T cell repertoires in COVID-19. Study-level information: The study drew acute and convalescent COVID-19 samples from the United States, Italy and Spain. Sources were T cells, B-cell-depleted T cells, or PBMCs; the material itself was cDNA or gDNA.

In its sample, this clone was seen once. From germline, CDR1 is SGHNT and CDR2 YYREEE (reference sequence). Germline trimming cut 4 bases from V and 4 bases from J; bases unmatched to any gene: 2. The CDR3 length is 15 residues. Assay: immunoSEQ multiplex PCR; the TCRdb copy retains only in-frame clones and omits some. The table has about 160,000 clones, around 93% seen once; the top ten hold roughly 4.4%. Specimen: peripheral blood. This sequence was found in a woman between 45 and 60 years old with acute or convalescent COVID-19. The chain recombines TRBV5-4 with TRBJ2-2, with 12 bases identical to TRBD2. CDR3 DNA sequence: TGTGCCAGCAGCAAGACTAGCGGGGGCACCGGGGAGCTGTTTTTT. Protein: CASSKTSGGTGELFF.